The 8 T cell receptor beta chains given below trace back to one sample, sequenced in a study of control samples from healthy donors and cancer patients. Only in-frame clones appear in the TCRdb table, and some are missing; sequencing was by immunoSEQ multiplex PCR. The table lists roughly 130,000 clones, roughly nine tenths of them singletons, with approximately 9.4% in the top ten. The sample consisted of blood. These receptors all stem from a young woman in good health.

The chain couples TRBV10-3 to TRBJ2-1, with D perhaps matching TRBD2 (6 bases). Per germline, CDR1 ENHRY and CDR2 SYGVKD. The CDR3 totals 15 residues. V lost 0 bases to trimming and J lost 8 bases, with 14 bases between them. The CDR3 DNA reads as TGTGCCATCAGTGAGTCGGAGTCTAGCGTCGATGAGCAGTTCTTC. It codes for CAISESESSVDEQFF.

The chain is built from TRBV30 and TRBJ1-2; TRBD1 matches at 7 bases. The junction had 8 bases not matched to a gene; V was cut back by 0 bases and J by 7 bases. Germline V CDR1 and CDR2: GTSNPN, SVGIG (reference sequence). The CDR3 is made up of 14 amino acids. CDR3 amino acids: CAWSVLQGVVGYTF. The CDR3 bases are TGTGCCTGGAGTGTACTGCAGGGGGTGGTTGGCTACACCTTC.

CDR3 amino acids: CASSRVGGELFF. The CDR3 DNA is TGTGCCAGCAGCCGTGTTGGCGGGGAGCTGTTTTTT. The V call is TRBV3-1 (or the pseudogene TRBV3-2), the J call TRBJ2-2; D is uncertain. There are 12 residues in the CDR3. V dropped 4 bases and J dropped 7 bases, with 7 bases sitting between them. Germline lookup yields CDR1 LGHDT and CDR2 YNNKEL (reference sequence).

The CDR3 region is CASSEGRALNTEAFF. The CDR3 DNA is TGTGCCAGCAGTGAAGGTAGGGCGCTGAACACTGAAGCTTTCTTT. The chain is built from TRBV25-1 and TRBJ1-1; D is unresolved. This CDR3 region has 15 residues. The germline CDR1 and CDR2 sequences are MGHDK and SYGVNS. V was pared by 2 bases and J by 0 bases, with 10 bases between.

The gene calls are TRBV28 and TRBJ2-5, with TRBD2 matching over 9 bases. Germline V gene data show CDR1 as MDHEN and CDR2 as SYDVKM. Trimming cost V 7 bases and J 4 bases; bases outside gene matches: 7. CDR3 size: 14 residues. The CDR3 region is CASTIAGVPETQYF. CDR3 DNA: TGTGCCAGCACCATAGCGGGAGTACCAGAGACCCAGTACTTC. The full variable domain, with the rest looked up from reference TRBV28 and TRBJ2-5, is DVKVTQSSRYLVKRTGEKVFLECVQDMDHENMFWYRQDPGLGLRLIYFSYDVKMKEKGDIPEGYSVSREKKERFSLILESASTNQTSMYLCASTIAGVPETQYFGPGTRLLVL.

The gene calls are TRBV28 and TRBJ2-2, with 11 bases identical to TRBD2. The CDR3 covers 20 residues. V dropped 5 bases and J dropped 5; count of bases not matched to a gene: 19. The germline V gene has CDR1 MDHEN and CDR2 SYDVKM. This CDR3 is CASSGYSGLAGGLETGELFF. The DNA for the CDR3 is TGTGCCAGCAGTGGATATTCCGGTCTAGCGGGAGGCCTCGAGACCGGGGAGCTGTTTTTT.

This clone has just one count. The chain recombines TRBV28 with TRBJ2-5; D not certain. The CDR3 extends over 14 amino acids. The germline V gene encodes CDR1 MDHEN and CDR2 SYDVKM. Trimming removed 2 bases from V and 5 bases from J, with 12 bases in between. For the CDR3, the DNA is TGTGCCAGCAGTTTACCAGGAGTTGACGAGACCCAGTACTTC. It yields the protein CASSLPGVDETQYF.

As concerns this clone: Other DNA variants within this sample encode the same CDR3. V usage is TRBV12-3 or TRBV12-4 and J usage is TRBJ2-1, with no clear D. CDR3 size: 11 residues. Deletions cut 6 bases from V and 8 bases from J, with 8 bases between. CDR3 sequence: CASSPRDEQFF. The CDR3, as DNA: TGTGCCAGCAGCCCCCGCGATGAGCAGTTCTTC.